Below, one T cell receptor beta chain is given with its context. Its antigen is currently unknown. J gave up 3 bases and V 4 bases, and 2 bases lay outside the gene matches. CDR1 and CDR2 (germline): SGHNT, YYREEE (reference sequence). This CDR3 has 14 amino acids. This sample stems from a study of cytomegalovirus exposure and HLA in healthy donors. Study observations and caveats: Some V segments (TRBV6-2 and TRBV6-3 among them) were excluded as indistinguishable. Sequencing likely generated an artifact that appeared as a cluster of highly shared sequence variants. An analysis that was carried out later associated fewer than 20,000 TCR beta sequences with HLA alleles at 0.05 false discovery rate. Cytomegalovirus-associated TCR beta chains were listed, numbering roughly 150.

Primers: 60 Vbeta forward and 13 Jbeta reverse. Assay used: immunoSEQ multiplex PCR; TCRdb lists only in-frame clones, some missing. The repertoire consists of approximately 190,000 clones, with about 85% occurring once and the leading ten covering 3.8%. The origin of this receptor is a man aged 50 to 60 in good health and CMV-seronegative. The rearrangement joins TRBV5-4 to TRBJ2-4; 9 bases map to TRBD1. Sequencing was performed on PBMCs. The CDR3 spells CASSVGQGKNIQYF. As DNA, the CDR3 is TGTGCCAGCAGCGTGGGACAGGGCAAAAACATTCAGTACTTC.